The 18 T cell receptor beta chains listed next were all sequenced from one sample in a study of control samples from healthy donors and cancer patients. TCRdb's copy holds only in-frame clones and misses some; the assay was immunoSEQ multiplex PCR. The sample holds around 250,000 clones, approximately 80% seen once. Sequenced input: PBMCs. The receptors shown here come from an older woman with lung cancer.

CDR3 DNA: TGTGCCAGCTCACCATCAGGGGCTAGCAATCAGCCCCAGCATTTT. The encoded protein is CASSPSGASNQPQHF. The chain links TRBV18 to TRBJ1-5, with a tentative D call TRBD1 (6 bases). Germline lookup yields CDR1 KGHSH and CDR2 LQKENI. This CDR3 region has 15 residues. Trimming stripped 2 bases from V and 0 bases from J, with 8 bases between.

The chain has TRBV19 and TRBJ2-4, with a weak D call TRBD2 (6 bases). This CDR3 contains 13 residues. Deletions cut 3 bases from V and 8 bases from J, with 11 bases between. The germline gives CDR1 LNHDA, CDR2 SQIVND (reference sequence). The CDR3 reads CASSMGLGDIQYF. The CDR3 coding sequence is TGTGCCAGTAGTATGGGACTCGGGGACATTCAGTACTTC. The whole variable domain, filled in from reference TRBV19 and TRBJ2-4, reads DGGITQSPKYLFRKEGQNVTLSCEQNLNHDAMYWYRQDPGQGLRLIYYSQIVNDFQKGDIAEGYSVSREKKESFPLTVTSAQKNPTAFYLCASSMGLGDIQYFGAGTRLSVL.

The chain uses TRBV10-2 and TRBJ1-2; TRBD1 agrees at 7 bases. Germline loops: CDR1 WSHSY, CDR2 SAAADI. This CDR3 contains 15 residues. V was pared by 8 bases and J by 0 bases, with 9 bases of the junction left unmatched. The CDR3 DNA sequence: TGCGCCAGCTTCGGACAGGATGTAACTAACTATGGCTACACCTTC. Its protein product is CASFGQDVTNYGYTF.

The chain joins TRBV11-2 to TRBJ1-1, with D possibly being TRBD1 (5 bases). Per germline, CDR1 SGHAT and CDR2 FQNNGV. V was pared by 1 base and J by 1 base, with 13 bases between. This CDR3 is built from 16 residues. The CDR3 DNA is TGTGCCAGCAGCTTAGCGTATCGGGGCAGGAACACTGAAGCTTTCTTT. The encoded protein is CASSLAYRGRNTEAFF.

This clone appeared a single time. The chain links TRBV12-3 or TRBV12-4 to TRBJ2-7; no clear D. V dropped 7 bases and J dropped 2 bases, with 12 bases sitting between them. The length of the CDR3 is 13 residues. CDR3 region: CASTTDSAYEQYF. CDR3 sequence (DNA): TGTGCCAGCACCACAGACTCGGCCTACGAGCAGTACTTC.

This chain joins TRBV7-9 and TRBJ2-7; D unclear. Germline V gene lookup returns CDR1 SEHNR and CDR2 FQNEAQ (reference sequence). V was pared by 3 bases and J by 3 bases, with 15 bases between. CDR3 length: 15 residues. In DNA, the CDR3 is TGTGCCAGCAGCTTTAGAGACCTCTCGGGCTACGAGCAGTACTTC. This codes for CASSFRDLSGYEQYF.

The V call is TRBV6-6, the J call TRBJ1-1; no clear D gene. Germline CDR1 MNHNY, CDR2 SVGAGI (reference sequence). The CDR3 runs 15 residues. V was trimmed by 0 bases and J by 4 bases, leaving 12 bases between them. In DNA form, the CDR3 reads TGTGCCAGCAGTTACTCGGGGATGGAGAGCACTGAAGCTTTCTTT. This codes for CASSYSGMESTEAFF.

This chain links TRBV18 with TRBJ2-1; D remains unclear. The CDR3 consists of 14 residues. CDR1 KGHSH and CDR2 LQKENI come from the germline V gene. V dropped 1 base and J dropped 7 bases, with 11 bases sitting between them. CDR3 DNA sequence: TGTGCCAGCTCACCACTTGTGCAAGGGAATGAGCAGTTCTTC. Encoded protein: CASSPLVQGNEQFF.

CDR3 nucleotides: TGTGCCAGCAGGGGCCGCTTGAGGGGCTACACCTTC. This translates into CASRGRLRGYTF. This sequence joins TRBV6-5 and TRBJ1-2; D is unresolved. The V end was cut by 6 bases, the J end by 8 bases, with 13 bases between. Looked up from germline, CDR1 is MNHEY and CDR2 is SVGAGI. There are 12 residues in the CDR3.

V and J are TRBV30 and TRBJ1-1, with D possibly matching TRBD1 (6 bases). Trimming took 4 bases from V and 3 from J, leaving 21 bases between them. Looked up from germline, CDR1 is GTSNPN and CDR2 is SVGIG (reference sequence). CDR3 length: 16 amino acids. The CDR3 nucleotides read TGTGCCTGGACCGATAAACAGGGCTCAGGGCACACTGAAGCTTTCTTT. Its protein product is CAWTDKQGSGHTEAFF.

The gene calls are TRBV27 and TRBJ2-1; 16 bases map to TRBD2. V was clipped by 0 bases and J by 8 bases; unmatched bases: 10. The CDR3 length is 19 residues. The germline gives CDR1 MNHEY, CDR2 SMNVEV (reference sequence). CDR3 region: CASSLSPGLAGGPFDEQFF. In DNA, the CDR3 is TGTGCCAGCAGTTTATCGCCGGGACTAGCGGGAGGGCCTTTCGATGAGCAGTTCTTC.

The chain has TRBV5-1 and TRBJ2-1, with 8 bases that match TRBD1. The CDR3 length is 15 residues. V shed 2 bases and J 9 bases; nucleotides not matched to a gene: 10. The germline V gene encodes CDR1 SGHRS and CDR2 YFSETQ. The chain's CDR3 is CASSFTGQGASEQFF. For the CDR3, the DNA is TGCGCCAGCAGCTTCACCGGGCAGGGGGCGAGTGAGCAGTTCTTC. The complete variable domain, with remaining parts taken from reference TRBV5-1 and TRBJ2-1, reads KAGVTQTPRYLIKTRGQQVTLSCSPISGHRSVSWYQQTPGQGLQFLFEYFSETQRNKGNFPGRFSGRQFSNSRSEMNVSTLELGDSALYLCASSFTGQGASEQFFGPGTRLTVL.

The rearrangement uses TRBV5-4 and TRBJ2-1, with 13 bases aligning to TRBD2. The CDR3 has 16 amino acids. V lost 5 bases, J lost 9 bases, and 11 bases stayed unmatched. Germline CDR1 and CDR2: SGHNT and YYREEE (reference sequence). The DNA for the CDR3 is TGTGCCAGCAGGGTAGGGACTAGCGGGACAGTAGGTGAGCAGTTCTTC. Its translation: CASRVGTSGTVGEQFF.

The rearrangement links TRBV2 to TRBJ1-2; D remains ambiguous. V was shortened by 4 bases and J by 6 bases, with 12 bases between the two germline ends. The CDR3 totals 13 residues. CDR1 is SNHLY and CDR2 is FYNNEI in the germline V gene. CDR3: CASSAGPQDGYTF. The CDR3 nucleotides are TGTGCCAGCAGTGCCGGGCCTCAAGATGGCTACACCTTC.

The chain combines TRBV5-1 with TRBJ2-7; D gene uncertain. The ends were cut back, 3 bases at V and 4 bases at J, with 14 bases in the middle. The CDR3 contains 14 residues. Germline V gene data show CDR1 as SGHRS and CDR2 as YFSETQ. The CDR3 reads CASSSLMTDYEQYF. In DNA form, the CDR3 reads TGCGCCAGCAGCTCCCTCATGACGGATTACGAGCAGTACTTC.

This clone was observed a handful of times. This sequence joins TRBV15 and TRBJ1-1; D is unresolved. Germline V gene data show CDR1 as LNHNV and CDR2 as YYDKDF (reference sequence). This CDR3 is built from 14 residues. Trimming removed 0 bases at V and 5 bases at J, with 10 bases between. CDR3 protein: CATSREAGTTEAFF. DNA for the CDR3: TGTGCCACCAGCAGAGAGGCAGGAACAACTGAAGCTTTCTTT.

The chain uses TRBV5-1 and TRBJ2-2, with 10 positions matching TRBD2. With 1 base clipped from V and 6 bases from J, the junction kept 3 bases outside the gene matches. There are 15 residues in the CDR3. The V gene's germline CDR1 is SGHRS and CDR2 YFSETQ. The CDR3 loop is CASSLILAGPGELFF. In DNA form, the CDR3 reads TGCGCCAGCAGCTTGATACTAGCGGGGCCCGGGGAGCTGTTTTTT.

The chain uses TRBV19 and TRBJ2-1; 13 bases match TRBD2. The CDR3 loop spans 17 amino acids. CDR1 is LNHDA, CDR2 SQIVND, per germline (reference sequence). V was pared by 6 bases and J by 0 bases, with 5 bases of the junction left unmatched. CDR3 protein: CASRGLAGLSSYNEQFF. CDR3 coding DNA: TGTGCCAGTAGGGGACTAGCGGGGCTAAGCTCCTACAATGAGCAGTTCTTC. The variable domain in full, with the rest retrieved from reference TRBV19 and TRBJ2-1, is DGGITQSPKYLFRKEGQNVTLSCEQNLNHDAMYWYRQDPGQGLRLIYYSQIVNDFQKGDIAEGYSVSREKKESFPLTVTSAQKNPTAFYLCASRGLAGLSSYNEQFFGPGTRLTVL.